The entry below gives a single T cell receptor beta chain sequence along with its context. The target antigen is unknown. The data are from a study of T cells after yellow fever vaccination. Study conclusions and caveats: Post-booster reappearance was seen for most primary-vaccination clones (just under 97% CD4, 75% to 90% CD8).

One entry per CDR3 protein, called by TCRdb with MiXCR from the 5' RACE reads. The table has hundreds of thousands of distinct CDR3 sequences, roughly 19% seen once. After removal of 6 bases from V and 5 bases from J, the junction contained 7 bases not matched to a gene. The CDR3 is 15 residues long. V gene TRBV12-3 or TRBV12-4 combines with J gene TRBJ2-1; 10 positions match TRBD1. The sequence was obtained from a man younger than 40 who received the YFV17D yellow fever vaccine. The input for sequencing was PBMCs, taken 15 days after the yellow fever booster vaccination. The DNA of the CDR3 is TGTGCCAGCAGCACCGGGACAGGGGTCGACAATGAGCAGTTCTTC. Protein sequence: CASSTGTGVDNEQFF.